Shown below are 31 T cell receptor beta chains from a single sample sequenced in a study of blood T cell repertoires in COVID-19. Data came from immunoSEQ multiplex PCR; TCRdb stores just in-frame clones and leaves some out. The sample carries about 230,000 clones, more than 75% recorded once. Sequencing was done on a sample of peripheral blood. Receptors originate from a man aged 50-60 years with COVID-19, enrolled during active disease.

The CDR3 protein is CAWSVGTTNYGYTF. CDR3 coding DNA: TGTGCCTGGAGTGTAGGGACAACTAACTATGGCTACACCTTC. The chain uses TRBV30 and TRBJ1-2, with D possibly matching TRBD1 (6 bases). Trimming removed 0 bases from V and 0 bases from J, with 8 bases in between. Germline CDR1 and CDR2: GTSNPN and SVGIG (reference sequence). This CDR3 comprises 14 residues.

Concerning this clone itself: The identical CDR3 is also encoded by other nucleotide sequences in the sample. The chain links TRBV30 to TRBJ1-5; D is unclear. Germline values: CDR1 GTSNPN, CDR2 SVGIG (reference sequence). Trimming left V 5 bases short and J 1 base short, with 9 bases between. The CDR3 extends over 13 amino acids. The CDR3 protein is CAWSSGSNQPQHF. The CDR3 DNA reads as TGTGCCTGGTCCTCCGGGAGCAATCAGCCCCAGCATTTT. The variable domain in full, with the rest retrieved from reference TRBV30 and TRBJ1-5, is SQTIHQWPATLVQPVGSPLSLECTVEGTSNPNLYWYRQAAGRGLQLLFYSVGIGQISSEVPQNLSASRPQDRQFILSSKKLLLSDSGFYLCAWSSGSNQPQHFGDGTRLSIL.

The chain employs TRBV12-3 or TRBV12-4 and TRBJ2-7, with 10 bases lining up with TRBD2. There are 13 residues in the CDR3. Trimming cost V 9 bases and J 6 bases; bases outside gene matches: 8. CDR3: CASQREGGGEQYF. CDR3 nucleotides: TGTGCCAGTCAGCGGGAGGGAGGCGGCGAGCAGTACTTC.

This clone came up once. The chain links TRBV6-2 or TRBV6-3 to TRBJ2-1; 9 positions match TRBD1. Germline V gene sequence: CDR1 MNHEY, CDR2 SVGEGT. The CDR3 length is 13 residues. The V and J ends lost 6 bases and 7 bases, in that order; junction bases with no gene match: 4. The CDR3 coding sequence is TGTGCCAGCAGCTTGACAGGGGGGAATGAGCAGTTCTTC. Amino acid sequence: CASSLTGGNEQFF.

CDR3 residues: CASSQSPGTSGPGEQFF. Written as DNA, the CDR3 is TGCGCCAGCAGCCAGAGCCCCGGGACTAGCGGGCCTGGTGAGCAGTTCTTC. This rearrangement joins TRBV5-1 to TRBJ2-1, with TRBD2 matching 12 bases. J gave up 9 bases and V 4 bases, and 14 bases lay outside the gene matches. This CDR3 is built from 17 residues. CDR1 and CDR2 from the germline V gene are SGHRS and YFSETQ.

This chain joins TRBV18 and TRBJ2-7, with D unclear. Deletions cut 2 bases from V and 3 bases from J, with 8 bases between. CDR1 is KGHSH, CDR2 LQKENI, per germline. The CDR3 runs to 13 residues. CDR3 residues: CASSPSANYEQYF. As DNA, the CDR3 is TGTGCCAGCTCACCATCTGCTAACTACGAGCAGTACTTC.

This chain connects TRBV15 to TRBJ1-1; 8 nucleotides match TRBD1. Trimming cost V 11 bases and J 1 base; bases outside gene matches: 6. This CDR3 is built from 13 residues. The germline V gene encodes CDR1 LNHNV and CDR2 YYDKDF (reference sequence). The CDR3 DNA follows: TGTGCCGTCGACAGGGGACCGAACACTGAAGCTTTCTTT. This encodes CAVDRGPNTEAFF. Supplemented by reference TRBV15 and TRBJ1-1, the full variable domain reads DAMVIQNPRYQVTQFGKPVTLSCSQTLNHNVMYWYQQKSSQAPKLLFHYYDKDFNNEADTPDNFQSRRPNTSFCFLDIRSPGLGDTAMYLCAVDRGPNTEAFFGQGTRLTVV.

V gene TRBV6-1 combines with J gene TRBJ1-1, with D tentatively TRBD1 (5 bases). V lost 6 bases to trimming and J lost 6 bases, with 14 bases between them. The CDR3 is made up of 13 amino acids. The germline gives CDR1 MNHNS, CDR2 SASEGT. The CDR3 nucleotides read TGTGCCAGCAGACCTCAGGGAAGGGCTGAAGCTTTCTTT. It yields the protein CASRPQGRAEAFF.

The V and J genes are TRBV2 and TRBJ2-4; D is perhaps TRBD1 (7 bases). The germline CDR1 and CDR2 sequences are SNHLY and FYNNEI. This CDR3 has 14 amino acids. The V end lost 2 bases, the J end lost 7 bases, and 12 bases lay between the germline ends. CDR3 DNA sequence: TGTGCCAGCAGTGAAATGGCAGGGGGGAACATTCAGTACTTC. This codes for CASSEMAGGNIQYF.

The rearrangement joins TRBV5-5 to TRBJ1-1; D unresolved. CDR1 and CDR2 (germline): SGHKS, YYEKEE (reference sequence). Trimming removed 1 base from V and 7 bases from J, with 11 bases in between. This CDR3 has 13 amino acids. The CDR3 reads CASSLLEEVEAFF. The CDR3 bases are TGTGCCAGCAGCTTGCTGGAAGAGGTTGAAGCTTTCTTT.

The rearrangement uses TRBV6-2 or TRBV6-3 and TRBJ2-4, with D perhaps TRBD1 (5 bases). The germline V gene encodes CDR1 MNHEY and CDR2 SVGEGT. This CDR3 comprises 16 residues. V was trimmed by 4 bases and J by 0 bases, leaving 13 bases between them. The CDR3 nucleotides are TGTGCCAGCAGTTCCCCCCGACAGTTAGCCAAAAACATTCAGTACTTC. Protein sequence: CASSSPRQLAKNIQYF.

The chain uses TRBV18 and TRBJ2-3; 12 bases are a match to TRBD2. Germline V gene sequence: CDR1 KGHSH, CDR2 LQKENI. The CDR3 contains 15 residues. Trimming cost V 2 bases and J 6 bases; bases outside gene matches: 3. As DNA, the CDR3 is TGTGCCAGCTCACCAATCCTAGCGGGAGGGGATACGCAGTATTTT. Its protein is CASSPILAGGDTQYF.

This chain uses TRBV19 with TRBJ2-2, with D perhaps TRBD1 (6 bases). Germline V gene lookup returns CDR1 LNHDA and CDR2 SQIVND (reference sequence). The V gene lost 4 bases and the J gene lost 2 bases, with 8 bases spanning the gap. The CDR3 extends over 14 amino acids. The CDR3 loop is CASSRGRNTGELFF. The CDR3 DNA follows: TGTGCCAGTAGTAGGGGGCGAAACACCGGGGAGCTGTTTTTT.

CDR3 DNA: TGTGCCAGCAGCTTAGCCCAGGGTTCTCAGCCCCAGCATTTT. Translated: CASSLAQGSQPQHF. The chain has TRBV11-2 and TRBJ1-5; weak D call: TRBD1 (5 bases). Germline loops: CDR1 SGHAT, CDR2 FQNNGV. Trimming cost V 1 base and J 6 bases, with 10 bases left between them. This CDR3 is 14 amino acids long.

The rearrangement joins TRBV4-3 to TRBJ2-3; no clear D gene. CDR1 and CDR2 (germline): LGHNA, YSLEER. This CDR3 has 15 residues. With 0 bases removed from V and 2 bases from J, the gap between germline ends came to 9 bases. DNA of the CDR3: TGCGCCAGCAGCCAAGAAGGTACAGCCACAGATACGCAGTATTTT. As protein: CASSQEGTATDTQYF.

This clone was seen a handful of times. The gene calls are TRBV4-3 and TRBJ1-4, with 8 bases lining up with TRBD1. Germline loops: CDR1 LGHNA, CDR2 YSLEER. This CDR3 comprises 15 residues. Trimming removed 3 bases from V and 8 bases from J; junction bases left unmatched: 8. CDR3 DNA sequence: TGCGCCAGCAGCCAGGGACAGGCCAAGGGAGAAAAACTGTTTTTT. Residues: CASSQGQAKGEKLFF.

The rearrangement uses TRBV9 and TRBJ1-2, with 10 bases matching TRBD1. The junction had 13 bases not matched to a gene; V was cut back by 0 bases and J by 8 bases. The CDR3 is made up of 17 amino acids. CDR1 is SGDLS, CDR2 YYNGEE, per germline. CDR3 coding DNA: TGTGCCAGCAGCGTAGACTTGACAGGGGGCGCCCTGGGGGGCTACACCTTC. Its translation: CASSVDLTGGALGGYTF.

The gene calls are TRBV19 and TRBJ1-4; D is ambiguous. This CDR3 has 16 amino acids. Germline CDR1 is LNHDA and CDR2 is SQIVND (reference sequence). V lost 7 bases, J lost 0 bases, and 15 bases lay in between. As DNA, the CDR3 is TGTGCCAGTACAGAAAGCGGACCCTCAACTAATGAAAAACTGTTTTTT. Translation: CASTESGPSTNEKLFF.

The CDR3 DNA reads TGTGCCAGTAGCCCGATACTAGAGGCAGATACGCAGTATTTT. The encoded protein is CASSPILEADTQYF. This chain links TRBV19 with TRBJ2-3, with D perhaps TRBD2 (5 bases). The CDR3 extends over 14 amino acids. In germline, CDR1 is LNHDA, CDR2 SQIVND (reference sequence). Trimming shortened V by 6 bases and J by 4 bases, and 14 bases separated the two germline ends.

The chain has TRBV11-2 and TRBJ1-2, with 10 positions matching TRBD1. From germline, CDR1 is SGHAT and CDR2 FQNNGV. J was trimmed by 3 bases and V by 0 bases; bases with no gene match: 1. This CDR3 is built from 15 residues. The CDR3 sequence is CASSLEGTGDYGYTF. In DNA, the CDR3 is TGTGCCAGCAGCTTAGAGGGGACAGGGGACTATGGCTACACCTTC.

The chain links TRBV19 to TRBJ2-7; the match to TRBD1 covers 8 bases. CDR1 is LNHDA and CDR2 is SQIVND in the germline V gene (reference sequence). CDR3 length: 13 residues. V shed 4 bases and J 3 bases; nucleotides not matched to a gene: 2. CDR3: CASSTTGGYEQYF. CDR3 DNA: TGTGCCAGTAGTACAACAGGGGGCTACGAGCAGTACTTC. The full variable domain, its missing parts supplied by reference TRBV19 and TRBJ2-7, is DGGITQSPKYLFRKEGQNVTLSCEQNLNHDAMYWYRQDPGQGLRLIYYSQIVNDFQKGDIAEGYSVSREKKESFPLTVTSAQKNPTAFYLCASSTTGGYEQYFGPGTRLTVT.

The chain links TRBV24-1 to TRBJ1-1, with D perhaps matching TRBD1 (6 bases). V gave up 4 bases and J gave up 1 base, with 9 bases separating them. The CDR3 has 14 amino acids. Germline-derived CDR1 and CDR2 are KGHDR and SFDVKD. The CDR3 sequence is CATSDGQRNTEAFF. The CDR3 nucleotides are TGTGCCACCAGTGACGGACAGAGGAACACTGAAGCTTTCTTT.

The rearrangement uses TRBV18 and TRBJ2-3; tentatively, D is TRBD1 (6 bases). CDR3 length equals 16 residues. Trimming removed 4 bases at V and 2 bases at J, with 16 bases between. The V gene's germline CDR1 is KGHSH and CDR2 LQKENI. The CDR3 DNA follows: TGTGCCAGCTCACAGTCCGTCAGGGGATTCACAGATACGCAGTATTTT. Translating gives CASSQSVRGFTDTQYF.

The J gene is TRBJ2-5, the V gene TRBV30; 14 positions match TRBD2. The length of the CDR3 is 14 residues. Looked up from germline, CDR1 is GTSNPN and CDR2 is SVGIG (reference sequence). Trimming took 3 bases from V and 7 from J; bases not matched to a gene: 4. The CDR3 DNA reads TGTGCCTGGAGGGCCGGGACTAGCGGGGGGACCCAGTACTTC. Its protein product is CAWRAGTSGGTQYF.

The chain is built from TRBV2 and TRBJ2-1; D unresolved. This CDR3 region has 11 residues. Germline-derived CDR1 and CDR2 are SNHLY and FYNNEI. Deletions cut 6 bases from V and 4 bases from J, with 4 bases between. The CDR3 is CASRQYNEQFF. CDR3 in DNA: TGTGCCAGCAGACAGTACAATGAGCAGTTCTTC.

J is TRBJ2-5 and V is TRBV9; weak D call: TRBD1 (5 bases). V was clipped by 3 bases and J by 2 bases, with 8 bases between them. Per germline, CDR1 SGDLS and CDR2 YYNGEE. The CDR3 has 13 amino acids. In nucleotides, the CDR3 is TGTGCCAGCAGCGGCAGGGTTCAAGAGACCCAGTACTTC. Protein product: CASSGRVQETQYF. Full variable domain (rest looked up from reference TRBV9 and TRBJ2-5): DSGVTQTPKHLITATGQRVTLRCSPRSGDLSVYWYQQSLDQGLQFLIQYYNGEERAKGNILERFSAQQFPDLHSELNLSSLELGDSALYFCASSGRVQETQYFGPGTRLLVL.

This clone was recorded only once. The chain couples TRBV7-3 to TRBJ2-1, with 7 positions matching TRBD2. Germline values: CDR1 SGHTA, CDR2 FQGTGA. After removal of 0 bases from V and 9 bases from J, the junction contained 8 bases not matched to a gene. The CDR3 covers 15 residues. This CDR3 is CASSLTGGGPIEQFF. In nucleotides, the CDR3 is TGTGCCAGCAGCTTAACTGGGGGAGGGCCGATTGAGCAGTTCTTC. Full variable domain (missing parts from reference TRBV7-3 and TRBJ2-1): GAGVSQTPSNKVTEKGKYVELRCDPISGHTALYWYRQSLGQGPEFLIYFQGTGAADDSGLPNDRFFAVRPEGSVSTLKIQRTERGDSAVYLCASSLTGGGPIEQFFGPGTRLTVL.

This chain uses TRBV28 with TRBJ2-7; 7 nucleotides align to TRBD2. CDR3 length: 13 residues. From germline, CDR1 is MDHEN and CDR2 SYDVKM. V trimming: 3 bases; J trimming: 7 bases; junction bases outside the gene matches: 6. CDR3 in amino acids: CASSFSWGGEQYF. The DNA for the CDR3 is TGTGCCAGCAGTTTCTCGTGGGGGGGTGAGCAGTACTTC.

At least ten counts were recorded for this clone. The V call is TRBV19, the J call TRBJ2-7, with D maybe TRBD2 (5 bases). V lost 5 bases and J lost 4, with 27 bases in between. In germline, CDR1 is LNHDA, CDR2 SQIVND (reference sequence). The CDR3 is 18 amino acids. The CDR3 nucleotides are TGTGCCAGTAGTCCCGCCCTCGAGGCTAGCACCGAAGGGTACGAGCAGTACTTC. It codes for CASSPALEASTEGYEQYF.

The chain joins TRBV7-9 to TRBJ2-7, with D possibly being TRBD1 (6 bases). CDR1 SEHNR and CDR2 FQNEAQ come from the germline V gene (reference sequence). Deletions cut 6 bases from V and 3 bases from J, with 12 bases between. The CDR3 runs to 13 residues. In DNA, the CDR3 is TGTGCCAGCAGTTCCGGGACATACTACGAGCAGTACTTC. The encoded protein is CASSSGTYYEQYF.

The chain links TRBV3-1 (or the pseudogene TRBV3-2) to TRBJ2-7; D perhaps matches TRBD2 (6 bases). With 11 bases removed from V and 4 bases from J, the gap between germline ends came to 33 bases. Germline V gene sequence: CDR1 LGHDT, CDR2 YNNKEL (reference sequence). CDR3 length: 18 residues. DNA for the CDR3: TGTGCCCCTCGATCAGGGCTCGGCCGGGACTCAAGAATATACGAGCAGTACTTC. Its translation is CAPRSGLGRDSRIYEQYF.